Following are 32 T cell receptor beta chains from one sample sequenced in a study of blood T cells in healthy people across ages. It was with a sample-barcoded 5' primer and a J-beta primer mix that a second PCR of about 6 to 12 cycles was run. Using its own MiXCR run on the 5' RACE reads, TCRdb lists one record per CDR3 protein. The sample lists 600,000 or so distinct CDR3 sequences, more than 45% occurring once. The sequencing input was blood. Source of these receptors: a man older than 75 in good health.

This chain links TRBV20-1 with TRBJ2-3; D ambiguous. The CDR3 is made up of 12 amino acids. V gave up 3 bases and J gave up 2 bases, with 6 bases separating them. From germline, CDR1 is DFQATT and CDR2 SNEGSKA (reference sequence). As DNA, the CDR3 is TGCAGTGCTAGCGGTATCACAGATACGCAGTATTTT. Amino acids: CSASGITDTQYF.

This clonotype was found many times. The chain has TRBV5-1 and TRBJ1-1; D is perhaps TRBD1 (5 bases). The CDR3 totals 14 residues. V was trimmed by 3 bases and J by 4 bases, leaving 13 bases between them. Per the germline V gene, CDR1 is SGHRS and CDR2 is YFSETQ. This CDR3 is CASSSGGGSTEAFF. The CDR3 DNA follows: TGCGCCAGCAGCTCGGGCGGGGGAAGCACTGAAGCTTTCTTT. The full variable domain, with the rest looked up from reference TRBV5-1 and TRBJ1-1, is KAGVTQTPRYLIKTRGQQVTLSCSPISGHRSVSWYQQTPGQGLQFLFEYFSETQRNKGNFPGRFSGRQFSNSRSEMNVSTLELGDSALYLCASSSGGGSTEAFFGQGTRLTVV.

J is TRBJ1-2 and V is TRBV3-1; a weak D match, TRBD1 (5 bases). The V gene's germline CDR1 is LGHDT and CDR2 YNNKEL (reference sequence). V was shortened by 5 bases and J by 6 bases, with 10 bases between the two germline ends. This CDR3 is 12 amino acids long. CDR3 nucleotide sequence: TGTGCCAGCAGCGGGACTGTTGATGGCTACACCTTC. It specifies CASSGTVDGYTF.

About this clonotype: One end of the junction does not line up with germline, which may come from a read error. The chain employs TRBV7-9 and TRBJ1-1; 8 bases map to TRBD1. CDR3 length: 13 residues. CDR1 is SEHNR and CDR2 is FQNEAQ in the germline V gene (reference sequence). The DNA of the CDR3 is TGTACCAGCAGCCCCACAGGGGGCACTGAAGCTTTCTTT. This sequence encodes CTSSPTGGTEAFF.

The chain has TRBV7-2 and TRBJ2-7, with 12 bases identical to TRBD2. The CDR3 runs 14 residues. The germline V gene has CDR1 SGHTA and CDR2 FQGNSA. J gave up 4 bases and V 7 bases, and 5 bases lay outside the gene matches. In nucleotides, the CDR3 is TGTGCCAGCAAAGCGACTAGCGGGGGTTACGAGCAGTACTTC. It codes for CASKATSGGYEQYF.

In this sample, this clonotype turned up a few times. This chain uses TRBV6-6 with TRBJ2-3, with TRBD1 matching over 9 bases. V lost 10 bases and J lost 2; bases outside the gene matches: 7. Germline lookup yields CDR1 MNHNY and CDR2 SVGAGI (reference sequence). CDR3 length equals 14 residues. The DNA for the CDR3 is TGTGCCACGAACAGGGGGCTCCCCACAGATACGCAGTATTTT. This translates into CATNRGLPTDTQYF.

The J gene is TRBJ2-3, the V gene TRBV18; tentatively, D is TRBD2 (5 bases). This CDR3 is built from 16 residues. In germline, CDR1 is KGHSH, CDR2 LQKENI. The V end lost 2 bases, the J end lost 0 bases, and 12 bases lay between the germline ends. The CDR3 DNA reads as TGTGCCAGCTCACCATCCCTAGCAGCCAGCACAGATACGCAGTATTTT. Translated: CASSPSLAASTDTQYF. The full variable domain, its missing parts supplied by reference TRBV18 and TRBJ2-3, is NAGVMQNPRHLVRRRGQEARLRCSPMKGHSHVYWYRQLPEEGLKFMVYLQKENIIDESGMPKERFSAEFPKEGPSILRIQQVVRGDSAAYFCASSPSLAASTDTQYFGPGTRLTVL.

This chain joins TRBV6-5 and TRBJ2-3; TRBD2 matches at 10 bases. The CDR3 covers 17 residues. The germline CDR1 and CDR2 sequences are MNHEY and SVGAGI. V dropped 0 bases and J dropped 1; count of bases not matched to a gene: 4. The CDR3 DNA reads as TGTGCCAGCAGTTACTCTAGTCTAGCGGGGGGCACAGATACGCAGTATTTT. It yields the protein CASSYSSLAGGTDTQYF.

This clonotype was detected a few times. This sequence joins TRBV6-6 and TRBJ1-5; possible D gene TRBD1, 5 bases. Germline CDR1 reads MNHNY; CDR2 reads SVGAGI (reference sequence). CDR3 length: 15 amino acids. V was cut by 9 bases and J by 2 bases, with 17 bases left in between. The CDR3 nucleotides are TGTGCCAGTACTCTCTGGGGCTTGGGCAATCAGCCCCAGCATTTT. Its translation: CASTLWGLGNQPQHF.

The V gene is TRBV4-3, the J gene TRBJ2-3; a possible D gene is TRBD2 (6 bases). The germline V gene has CDR1 LGHNA and CDR2 YSLEER. Trimming removed 3 bases from V and 6 bases from J, with 19 bases in between. The CDR3 is 16 residues long. The CDR3 reads CASSQDARGLWDTQYF. For the CDR3, the DNA is TGCGCCAGCAGCCAGGATGCGCGGGGCCTCTGGGATACGCAGTATTTT.

This clonotype was recorded once. This chain links TRBV19 with TRBJ1-1, with D unclear. Germline-derived CDR1 and CDR2 are LNHDA and SQIVND (reference sequence). The CDR3 is 15 amino acids. V gave up 4 bases and J gave up 3 bases, with 15 bases separating them. The CDR3 coding sequence is TGTGCCAGTAGTAGGTACGACCCCGGGGACACTGAAGCTTTCTTT. Encoded protein: CASSRYDPGDTEAFF.

The CDR3 nucleotides read TGTGCCAGCAGCTTAGATACGTCAGGGGACCGCACAGATACGCAGTATTTT. Its protein is CASSLDTSGDRTDTQYF. This chain links TRBV11-2 with TRBJ2-3; D possibly corresponds to TRBD1 (6 bases). The length of the CDR3 is 17 residues. Trimming pared 0 bases from V and 1 base from J, leaving 14 bases between. Germline V gives CDR1 SGHAT, CDR2 FQNNGV.

As regards this clonotype: A read error is possible here, since a much larger clone lies one base away. V and J are TRBV6-1 and TRBJ2-1; 14 bases line up with TRBD2. The DNA matches TRBJ2-7 better at its end, which makes the J call doubtful. From germline, CDR1 is MNHNS and CDR2 SASEGT. This CDR3 region has 17 residues. In nucleotides, the CDR3 is TGTGCCAGGAGGGGGACTAGCGGGGGCCAGACCTACAATGAGCAGTACTTC. This gives the protein CARRGTSGGQTYNEQYF.

J is TRBJ2-3 and V is TRBV2; TRBD2 aligns across 7 bases. The CDR3 loop spans 16 amino acids. CDR1 is SNHLY, CDR2 FYNNEI, per germline. Trimming took 7 bases from V and 0 from J; bases not matched to a gene: 10. This CDR3 is CASTVDLAASTDTQYF. The CDR3 nucleotides read TGTGCCAGCACCGTTGACCTAGCGGCTAGCACAGATACGCAGTATTTT.

As for this clonotype: Relative to the germline gene, one junction end is altered; a read error may explain this. The chain recombines TRBV12-3 or TRBV12-4 with TRBJ1-2; D remains unclear. CDR3 length: 12 amino acids. CDR3: CASSLGIYSYTF. The CDR3, as DNA: TGTGCCAGCAGTTTAGGAATCTATAGCTACACCTTC.

Comments on this clonotype: This clone may be a read error of a much larger clone one base away. The chain joins TRBV29-1 to TRBJ2-1; 8 bases fit TRBD1. The J call may be faulty, since TRBJ2-7 better matches the DNA end. CDR3 length: 14 amino acids. CDR1 is SQVTM and CDR2 is ANQGSEA in the germline V gene. CDR3 loop: CSVESDRVYNEQYF. Here the CDR3 DNA reads TGCAGCGTTGAATCGGACAGGGTCTACAATGAGCAGTACTTC.

The chain joins TRBV11-1 to TRBJ2-7; D perhaps matches TRBD2 (6 bases). This CDR3 contains 14 residues. Germline CDR1 and CDR2: SGHAT and FQDESV (reference sequence). Trimming removed 1 base from V and 7 bases from J, with 14 bases in between. The CDR3 region has the DNA TGTGCCAGCAGCTTAGACAGGACTAACTCTGAGCAGTACTTC. This sequence encodes CASSLDRTNSEQYF.

This clonotype was found many times. The genes are TRBV6-6 and TRBJ2-1; 8 nucleotides match TRBD1. The germline gives CDR1 MNHNY, CDR2 SVGAGI (reference sequence). The CDR3 covers 15 residues. Trimming at V came to 6 bases and at J to 0 bases, leaving 4 bases not matched to a gene. CDR3 bases: TGTGCCAGCAGCTCGGACAGGGCCTCCTACAATGAGCAGTTCTTC. It is translated as CASSSDRASYNEQFF.

This clonotype was detected only a few times. The chain combines TRBV29-1 with TRBJ1-1, with 7 bases fitting TRBD1. V lost 5 bases and J lost 8; bases outside the gene matches: 11. The CDR3 is made up of 13 amino acids. Germline V lookup: CDR1 SQVTM, CDR2 ANQGSEA. CDR3 loop: CSVHRGPRPEAFF. For the CDR3, the DNA is TGCAGCGTTCACAGGGGCCCCAGACCCGAAGCTTTCTTT.

The chain is built from TRBV10-3 and TRBJ2-7; D call uncertain. Germline-derived CDR1 and CDR2 are ENHRY and SYGVKD. The CDR3 runs to 16 residues. Trimming removed 6 bases at V and 3 bases at J, with 21 bases between. The CDR3 loop reads CAISSGIGVMGYEQYF. The CDR3 coding sequence is TGTGCCATCAGCTCCGGAATTGGAGTTATGGGCTACGAGCAGTACTTC.

This clonotype was counted only a few times. The chain links TRBV20-1 to TRBJ1-2, with TRBD1 matching 8 bases. CDR1 and CDR2 from the germline V gene are DFQATT and SNEGSKA (reference sequence). CDR3 length equals 18 residues. With V trimmed by 2 bases and J by 3 bases, 17 bases remained unmatched. The CDR3 DNA reads as TGCAGTGCTAGATCCCCTCCGGGACAGGATGTCTCGGACTATGGCTACACCTTC. Its translation: CSARSPPGQDVSDYGYTF.

The chain employs TRBV7-8 and TRBJ2-1; no definite D call. Germline loops: CDR1 SGHVS, CDR2 FQNEAQ. The CDR3 has 13 residues. Trimming pared 0 bases from V and 8 bases from J, leaving 8 bases between. CDR3 coding DNA: TGTGCCAGCAGCTTAGCTAGTACCTATGAGCAGTTCTTC. Encoded protein: CASSLASTYEQFF.

This clonotype was observed a few times. The chain carries TRBV20-1 and TRBJ2-7; D is uncertain. Germline CDR1 DFQATT, CDR2 SNEGSKA (reference sequence). Trimming shortened V by 3 bases and J by 3 bases, and 12 bases separated the two germline ends. The CDR3 runs to 13 residues. The chain's CDR3 is CSARVGSYYEQYF. As DNA, the CDR3 is TGCAGTGCTAGGGTCGGCAGTTACTACGAGCAGTACTTC.

Only a few counts were recorded for this clonotype. The chain joins TRBV7-2 to TRBJ2-7; TRBD2 matches 8 bases. The V gene end was trimmed by 1 base and the J gene end by 5 bases; junction bases not matched to a gene: 4. Germline CDR1 and CDR2: SGHTA and FQGNSA. The CDR3 is 14 residues long. The DNA for the CDR3 is TGTGCCAGCAGCTTAGAAGGGACTAGTGACGAGCAGTACTTC. Translation: CASSLEGTSDEQYF. Full variable domain (remainder filled in from reference TRBV7-2 and TRBJ2-7): GAGVSQSPSNKVTEKGKDVELRCDPISGHTALYWYRQSLGQGLEFLIYFQGNSAPDKSGLPSDRFSAERTGGSVSTLTIQRTQQEDSAVYLCASSLEGTSDEQYFGPGTRLTVT.

The chain employs TRBV7-2 and TRBJ1-5; TRBD1 matches at 7 bases. Trimming took 5 bases from V and 6 from J; bases not matched to a gene: 7. Germline assignment: CDR1 SGHTA and CDR2 FQGNSA. The CDR3 runs to 14 residues. The CDR3 DNA reads TGTGCCAGCAGCCTTGGACAGGTTTTTCAGCCCCAGCATTTT. Its translation is CASSLGQVFQPQHF.

The rearrangement joins TRBV11-1 to TRBJ2-5; 14 nucleotides match TRBD2. The germline V gene has CDR1 SGHAT and CDR2 FQDESV (reference sequence). CDR3 length equals 21 residues. J gave up 0 bases and V 1 base, and 13 bases lay outside the gene matches. The CDR3 region is CASSLGRRGLAGEKYQETQYF. For the CDR3, the DNA is TGTGCCAGCAGCTTAGGCCGTAGGGGACTAGCGGGAGAGAAGTACCAAGAGACCCAGTACTTC.

The chain combines TRBV9 with TRBJ2-5, with TRBD2 as a possible D gene (5 bases). The V gene's germline CDR1 is SGDLS and CDR2 YYNGEE. With 2 bases removed from V and 5 bases from J, the gap between germline ends came to 10 bases. The CDR3 covers 13 residues. CDR3: CASSVGIHETQYF. The CDR3 DNA reads TGTGCCAGCAGCGTCGGGATCCACGAGACCCAGTACTTC.

The rearrangement uses TRBV12-3 or TRBV12-4 and TRBJ2-5; D is perhaps TRBD1 or TRBD2 (6 bases each). Trimming removed 3 bases at V and 5 bases at J, with 13 bases between. CDR3 length: 14 residues. The CDR3 DNA is TGTGCCAGCAGTTTTTTGAGGGGGAGGGAGACCCAGTACTTC. As protein: CASSFLRGRETQYF.

This clonotype is a singleton in its sample. The chain couples TRBV6-2 or TRBV6-3 to TRBJ2-7, with D possibly TRBD2 on 5 matching bases. CDR3 length equals 14 residues. CDR1 MNHEY and CDR2 SVGEGT come from the germline V gene. The V end was cut by 6 bases, the J end by 0 bases, with 12 bases between. CDR3 loop: CASRFDYRSYEQYF. CDR3 bases: TGTGCCAGCAGGTTCGACTACCGCTCCTACGAGCAGTACTTC.

The chain is built from TRBV20-1 and TRBJ2-7, with TRBD2 as a possible D gene (5 bases). Trimming pared 6 bases from V and 3 bases from J, leaving 15 bases between. CDR1 is DFQATT, CDR2 SNEGSKA, per germline (reference sequence). This CDR3 has 13 residues. The CDR3 nucleotides read TGCAGTGCGGCCACCTCCGGGGTCTACGAGCAGTACTTC. Its translation: CSAATSGVYEQYF.

Remarks on this clonotype: It may be a read error: a sequence one base away is much more abundant. The rearrangement joins TRBV6-6 to TRBJ2-7, with 8 bases that match TRBD1. V shed 7 bases and J 7 bases; nucleotides not matched to a gene: 12. The CDR3 is 14 amino acids. Germline V gives CDR1 MNHNY, CDR2 SVGAGI (reference sequence). This CDR3 is CASKTDRGRDEQYF. The CDR3 nucleotides are TGTGCCAGCAAAACTGACAGGGGTCGAGATGAGCAGTACTTC.

For this clonotype: This could be a read error, since a much larger clone is one nucleotide away. The chain carries TRBV6-6 and TRBJ2-2; 8 bases match TRBD1. The CDR3 consists of 15 residues. Germline-derived CDR1 and CDR2 are MNHNY and SVGAGI (reference sequence). Trimming at V came to 5 bases and at J to 3 bases, leaving 5 bases not matched to a gene. CDR3 loop: CASSRTGPDTGELFF. DNA of the CDR3: TGTGCCAGCAGTCGGACAGGGCCAGACACCGGGGAGCTGTTTTTT.